This TCR beta chain emerged from a study of T cell responses to AZD1222 COVID-19 vaccine. Germline assignment: CDR1 MNHNY and CDR2 SVGAGI (reference sequence). V lost 4 bases and J lost 6, with 9 bases in between. The CDR3 loop spans 12 amino acids. Study-level results: Vaccination with two AZD1222 doses was followed by a rise in Spike-specific TCR breadth and depth. The donors showed a predominance of white British ancestry and of females, with possible underestimation of clonal diversity. Dominant at 160-218 and 743-854, vaccine-associated CD4 TCRs also spanned spike. Just 5 to 7 AZD1222 recipients tested seropositive at baseline.

Using immunoSEQ multiplex PCR, the repertoire was profiled, and TCRdb retains in-frame clones only, with some absent. The sample consists of about 110,000 clones, about 91% of them appearing once. Remarks on this clone: Antigen unknown.

Sequences were derived from peripheral blood, sampled on day 0 of AZD1222 vaccination. The chain couples TRBV6-6 to TRBJ1-1; D remains unclear. The TCR sequence derives from an adult in good health. The DNA of the CDR3 is TGTGCCAGCAGTTCTGCCGGGGCTGAAGCTTTCTTT. It specifies CASSSAGAEAFF.